The 27 T cell receptor beta chains presented below share a single source sample, sequenced in a study of shared clonotypes between healthy human individuals. Method: immunoSEQ multiplex PCR; TCRdb's copy keeps in-frame clones and lacks some. The table includes hundreds of thousands of clones, roughly 97% detected once. Sequenced: naive CD4+ T cells sorted from blood. Subset noted: CD45RA+ positively selected. The receptors originated from a woman under 40 in good health.

The chain couples TRBV6-1 to TRBJ1-2; 7 bases map to TRBD1. CDR1 is MNHNS, CDR2 SASEGT, per germline. CDR3 length equals 15 residues. Trimming removed 8 bases from V and 0 bases from J; junction bases left unmatched: 9. CDR3 residues: CASCRGTETNYGYTF. The CDR3 DNA is TGTGCCAGCTGCCGCGGGACAGAGACTAACTATGGCTACACCTTC.

This clone has a single count. This sequence joins TRBV28 and TRBJ2-7, with 9 bases matching TRBD1. The germline V gene encodes CDR1 MDHEN and CDR2 SYDVKM. Trimming at V came to 6 bases and at J to 3 bases, leaving 9 bases not matched to a gene. CDR3 length: 15 amino acids. This chain's CDR3 is CASRLSGTGNYEQYF. The CDR3 DNA follows: TGTGCCAGCAGACTCTCCGGGACAGGGAACTACGAGCAGTACTTC.

The chain links TRBV21-1 to TRBJ2-7; the table's D call TRBD2 went unverified against the DNA. TRBV21-1 is annotated as a pseudogene. The CDR3 runs 12 residues. CDR3 residues: CASSNSEDEQYF. The CDR3 DNA sequence: TGTGCCAGCAGCAATTCAGAGGACGAGCAGTACTTC.

In nucleotides, the CDR3 is TGCGCCAGCGGAGGACAGGGTTACGAGCAGTACTTC. It is translated as CASGGQGYEQYF. The chain is built from TRBV10-2 and TRBJ2-7; 8 bases are a match to TRBD1. The ends lost 8 bases at V and 4 bases at J; junction bases unmatched: 4. Germline V gene data show CDR1 as WSHSY and CDR2 as SAAADI. This CDR3 is built from 12 residues.

J is TRBJ1-1 and V is TRBV30; the match to TRBD1 covers 9 bases. J lost 7 bases, V lost 3 bases, and 9 bases had no gene match. The V gene's germline CDR1 is GTSNPN and CDR2 SVGIG (reference sequence). CDR3 length: 14 amino acids. In DNA, the CDR3 is TGTGCCTGGAGGCTCCGGGACAGGGAAATTGAAGCTTTCTTT. It translates to CAWRLRDREIEAFF.

The rearrangement joins TRBV28 to TRBJ1-3; D gene uncertain. Trimming took off 3 bases at V and 4 bases at J, with 10 bases between the two ends. The germline V gene has CDR1 MDHEN and CDR2 SYDVKM. This CDR3 comprises 14 residues. The chain's CDR3 is CASSFRVGGNTIYF. Here the CDR3 DNA reads TGTGCCAGCAGTTTTCGGGTAGGAGGAAACACCATATATTTT.

The chain couples TRBV6-5 to TRBJ2-7; 7 nucleotides align to TRBD2. Losses at the gene ends were 5 bases for V and 7 bases for J; bases not matched to a gene: 14. In germline, CDR1 is MNHEY, CDR2 SVGAGI. The CDR3 extends over 15 amino acids. The CDR3 loop is CASSQTSDIGGEQYF. The CDR3 DNA reads as TGTGCCAGCAGTCAGACTAGTGACATCGGGGGGGAGCAGTACTTC.

The V call is TRBV9, the J call TRBJ1-2; D unresolved. The CDR3 sequence is 15 residues long. The germline V gene encodes CDR1 SGDLS and CDR2 YYNGEE. V dropped 0 bases and J dropped 7 bases, with 16 bases sitting between them. The CDR3 loop reads CASSVVSGEVGGYTF. The CDR3 region has the DNA TGTGCCAGCAGCGTAGTGAGCGGGGAAGTCGGTGGCTACACCTTC.

The CDR3 is CASSLDSVTQPQHF. The CDR3 bases are TGTGCCAGCAGCTTAGACAGTGTAACCCAGCCCCAGCATTTT. The J gene is TRBJ1-5, the V gene TRBV7-2; no firm D call. Trimming removed 1 base at V and 7 bases at J, with 11 bases between. CDR1 is SGHTA, CDR2 FQGNSA, per germline. The CDR3 totals 14 residues.

Comments on this clone: Distinct nucleotide sequences in the sample also encode this CDR3. The rearrangement joins TRBV5-1 to TRBJ2-2; 10 nucleotides line up with TRBD1. Trimming at V came to 0 bases and at J to 3 bases, leaving 2 bases not matched to a gene. CDR3 length equals 16 residues. CDR1 is SGHRS and CDR2 is YFSETQ in the germline V gene. The CDR3 DNA reads TGCGCCAGCAGCTTGGGACAGGGGGCGGACACCGGGGAGCTGTTTTTT. This translates into CASSLGQGADTGELFF.

The gene calls are TRBV11-2 and TRBJ2-3, with 7 bases identical to TRBD2. V lost 5 bases, J lost 3 bases, and 8 bases stayed unmatched. Germline values: CDR1 SGHAT, CDR2 FQNNGV. The CDR3 has 15 residues. This CDR3 is CASSMSGIRTDTQYF. The CDR3 DNA is TGTGCCAGCAGCATGAGCGGGATTAGGACAGATACGCAGTATTTT.

This rearrangement joins TRBV5-6 to TRBJ2-2; weak D call: TRBD2 (6 bases). Germline CDR1 is SGHDT and CDR2 is YYEEEE. This CDR3 spans 15 amino acids. V gave up 5 bases and J gave up 0 bases, with 11 bases separating them. CDR3 residues: CASRKDYPNTGELFF. For the CDR3, the DNA is TGTGCCAGCAGAAAGGACTATCCGAACACCGGGGAGCTGTTTTTT.

CDR3 bases: TGTGCCAGCAGCGTAAAGGTCTTGGGAAGCTCTGGAAACACCATATATTTT. Translated: CASSVKVLGSSGNTIYF. This chain connects TRBV9 to TRBJ1-3, with D unclear. V lost 1 base, J lost 0 bases, and 14 bases lay in between. Germline V lookup: CDR1 SGDLS, CDR2 YYNGEE. The CDR3 runs to 17 residues.

This clone was observed a single time. This chain uses TRBV6-5 with TRBJ1-1; D may be TRBD1 (6 bases). Trimming removed 6 bases from V and 1 base from J, with 12 bases in between. The CDR3 has 14 residues. Germline values: CDR1 MNHEY, CDR2 SVGAGI. CDR3: CASSYRDGNTEAFF. The CDR3 DNA sequence: TGTGCCAGCAGCTACAGGGACGGGAACACTGAAGCTTTCTTT.

The chain is built from TRBV5-1 and TRBJ2-5, with 8 bases identical to TRBD2. The V segment lost 0 bases and the J segment 0 bases; nucleotides outside the gene matches: 10. The CDR3 runs 18 residues. Germline V gene data show CDR1 as SGHRS and CDR2 as YFSETQ. CDR3: CASSLGLAGGQNQETQYF. CDR3 bases: TGCGCCAGCAGCTTGGGCCTAGCGGGCGGACAGAACCAAGAGACCCAGTACTTC.

In DNA form, the CDR3 reads TGTGCCAGCAGTTATGCCCACTCTGGGGCCAACGTCCTGACTTTC. It yields the protein CASSYAHSGANVLTF. This sequence joins TRBV6-5 and TRBJ2-6; no clear D. V was shortened by 3 bases and J by 0 bases, with 6 bases between the two germline ends. This CDR3 region has 15 residues. Germline loops: CDR1 MNHEY, CDR2 SVGAGI.

This chain joins TRBV7-9 and TRBJ2-1, with TRBD1 identical over 8 bases. The CDR3 spans 13 residues. Germline-derived CDR1 and CDR2 are SEHNR and FQNEAQ (reference sequence). With 3 bases clipped from V and 16 bases from J, the junction kept 11 bases outside the gene matches. In DNA form, the CDR3 reads TGTGCCAGCAGCTTCAGTACCGGGACAGGTTGTTTCTTC. It translates to CASSFSTGTGCFF. Filled out from reference TRBV7-9 and TRBJ2-1, the complete variable domain reads DTGVSQNPRHKITKRGQNVTFRCDPISEHNRLYWYRQTLGQGPEFLTYFQNEAQLEKSRLLSDRFSAERPKGSFSTLEIQRTEQGDSAMYLCASSFSTGTGCFFGPGTRLTVL.

The chain recombines TRBV21-1 with TRBJ2-3; no check of the table's D call, TRBD1, against the DNA was made. TRBV21-1 is termed a pseudogene. CDR3 length equals 17 residues. The chain's CDR3 is CASSQGPQGGVADTQYF. The CDR3 nucleotides are TGTGCCAGCAGCCAAGGCCCCCAGGGGGGAGTTGCAGATACGCAGTATTTT.

The CDR3 protein is CASNRGTSLGNEQFF. The CDR3 region has the DNA TGTGCCAGCAACCGAGGGACTAGTCTGGGCAATGAGCAGTTCTTC. The chain is built from TRBV28 and TRBJ2-1, with 8 bases that match TRBD2. The CDR3 loop spans 15 amino acids. After removal of 7 bases from V and 6 bases from J, the junction contained 11 bases not matched to a gene. Germline V gene lookup returns CDR1 MDHEN and CDR2 SYDVKM. Filled out from reference TRBV28 and TRBJ2-1, the complete variable domain reads DVKVTQSSRYLVKRTGEKVFLECVQDMDHENMFWYRQDPGLGLRLIYFSYDVKMKEKGDIPEGYSVSREKKERFSLILESASTNQTSMYLCASNRGTSLGNEQFFGPGTRLTVL.

This clone appeared a single time. The chain links TRBV2 to TRBJ1-1; 7 bases agree with TRBD1. V was clipped by 5 bases and J by 5 bases; unmatched bases: 5. Germline assignment: CDR1 SNHLY and CDR2 FYNNEI. The CDR3 covers 13 residues. The CDR3 DNA reads as TGTGCCAGCAGTACCCAGGGGGTTACTGAAGCTTTCTTT. Translating it yields CASSTQGVTEAFF.

The V gene is TRBV4-2, the J gene TRBJ2-1, with D possibly TRBD2 on 6 matching bases. The germline gives CDR1 LGHNA, CDR2 YNFKEQ. This CDR3 has 16 amino acids. With 4 bases removed from V and 7 bases from J, the gap between germline ends came to 20 bases. This chain's CDR3 is CASSPELARASNEQFF. DNA of the CDR3: TGTGCCAGCAGCCCCGAACTAGCCAGAGCATCGAATGAGCAGTTCTTC.

J is TRBJ2-6 and V is TRBV27; TRBD2 is a possible D gene (5 bases). The CDR3 runs to 14 residues. Germline loops: CDR1 MNHEY, CDR2 SMNVEV (reference sequence). Trimming removed 6 bases at V and 0 bases at J, with 6 bases between. CDR3 DNA sequence: TGTGCCAGCAGGGGAGTCTCTGGGGCCAACGTCCTGACTTTC. Translated: CASRGVSGANVLTF.

The chain carries TRBV4-1 and TRBJ1-3; 9 positions match TRBD1. The CDR3 has 18 amino acids. The germline V gene encodes CDR1 MGHRA and CDR2 YSYEKL. The J segment lost 7 bases and the V segment lost 2 bases, leaving 15 bases of the junction unmatched. The CDR3 loop reads CASSQHQQGAIGRNTIYF. The CDR3 DNA sequence: TGCGCCAGCAGCCAACATCAACAGGGGGCGATCGGGAGGAACACCATATATTTT.

This chain connects TRBV27 to TRBJ1-3; no reliable D call. Deletions cut 6 bases from V and 2 bases from J, with 14 bases between. The germline gives CDR1 MNHEY, CDR2 SMNVEV (reference sequence). The CDR3 loop spans 15 amino acids. CDR3 sequence reads: CASSQRSGTGNTIYF. The CDR3 nucleotides are TGTGCCAGCAGCCAGAGGTCCGGGACTGGAAACACCATATATTTT.

The chain joins TRBV7-2 to TRBJ2-7; D not resolved. In germline, CDR1 is SGHTA, CDR2 FQGNSA. V was trimmed by 1 base and J by 6 bases, leaving 13 bases between them. This CDR3 has 14 amino acids. This CDR3 reads CASSLVYLSVEQYF. The CDR3 DNA is TGTGCCAGCAGCTTAGTCTACCTCTCTGTCGAGCAGTACTTC.

V is TRBV7-8 and J is TRBJ2-1; 10 bases are shared with TRBD2. Trimming took 6 bases from V and 2 from J; bases not matched to a gene: 7. The CDR3 runs 16 residues. The germline V gene encodes CDR1 SGHVS and CDR2 FQNEAQ. The CDR3 nucleotides are TGTGCCAGCAGTCGACTAGCGGGTACAACCTACAATGAGCAGTTCTTC. Translating it yields CASSRLAGTTYNEQFF.

CDR3 loop: CAWSVRPRAQQPQHF. CDR3 DNA sequence: TGTGCCTGGAGTGTAAGGCCCCGGGCGCAACAGCCCCAGCATTTT. This chain joins TRBV30 and TRBJ1-5; no definite D call. With 0 bases removed from V and 7 bases from J, the gap between germline ends came to 16 bases. This CDR3 spans 15 amino acids. Germline V gene data show CDR1 as GTSNPN and CDR2 as SVGIG (reference sequence).